These 2 T cell receptor beta chains originate from one sample sequenced in a study of blood T cells in healthy people across ages. Together with a sample-barcoded 5' primer, a J-beta primer mix was included in a second PCR lasting roughly 7 to 11 cycles. MiXCR, run by TCRdb on the 5' RACE reads, gives a single entry per CDR3 protein. The repertoire holds 1.5 million to 2 million distinct CDR3 sequences, over 25% seen once, with less than 9.5% in the top ten. The sequenced sample consisted of blood. These receptor sequences come from a woman under 40 in good health.

This clonotype was seen at least ten times. This chain connects TRBV5-5 to TRBJ2-4; 8 positions agree with TRBD2. The junction had 21 bases not matched to a gene; V was cut back by 4 bases and J by 6 bases. This CDR3 region has 19 residues. The germline V gene encodes CDR1 SGHKS and CDR2 YYEKEE (reference sequence). Here the CDR3 DNA reads TGTGCCAGCAGCCCCTCCGTGGGACTAGGGTTAGTTTATGGAAACATTCAGTACTTC. Protein sequence: CASSPSVGLGLVYGNIQYF.

Ten or more counts support this clonotype. V and J are TRBV7-2 and TRBJ1-4; no definite D call. The V gene lost 1 base and the J gene lost 7 bases, with 10 bases spanning the gap. This CDR3 has 14 residues. The germline V gene encodes CDR1 SGHTA and CDR2 FQGNSA. CDR3: CASSLVFVGEKLFF. CDR3 in DNA: TGTGCCAGCAGCTTAGTATTCGTTGGTGAAAAACTGTTTTTT.